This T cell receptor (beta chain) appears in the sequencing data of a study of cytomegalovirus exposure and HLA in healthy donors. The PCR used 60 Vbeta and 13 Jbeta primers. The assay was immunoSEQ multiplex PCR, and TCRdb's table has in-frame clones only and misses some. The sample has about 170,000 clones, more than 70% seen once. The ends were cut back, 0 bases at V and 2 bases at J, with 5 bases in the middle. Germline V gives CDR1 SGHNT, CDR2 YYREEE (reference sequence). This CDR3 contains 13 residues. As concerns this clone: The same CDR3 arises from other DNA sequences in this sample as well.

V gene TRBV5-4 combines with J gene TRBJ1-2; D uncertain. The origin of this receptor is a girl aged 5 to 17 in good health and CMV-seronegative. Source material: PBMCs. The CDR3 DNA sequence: TGTGCCAGCAGCTTGGGCCAGAACTATGGCTACACCTTC. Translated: CASSLGQNYGYTF.